This TCR beta chain stems from a study of T cells in Graves' hyperthyroidism and ophthalmopathy. Whole-study findings and limits: From stable hyperthyroidism, ophthalmopathy was set apart by a 13 V-J model. In the blood, most expanded thyroid clonotypes above 0.001 appeared as well.

Exclusion followed for patients with uncontrolled infection, other autoimmune disease, pregnancy or lactation. Every diagnosis used clinical symptoms, serum thyroxine and TRAb, thyroid ultrasound and orbital computed tomography. Germline loops: CDR1 SGHNT, CDR2 YYREEE (reference sequence). The V end lost 4 bases, the J end lost 5 bases, and 13 bases lay between the germline ends. The CDR3 is made up of 13 amino acids. What was amplified from RNA transcripts were TCR beta CDR3 regions. A first-round RT-PCR of the TCR CDR3 used the HTBI primer set. MiXCR, applied by TCRdb to the multiplex PCR reads, yields one record per CDR3 protein. The repertoire has 750,000 to 900,000 distinct CDR3 sequences, 38% of them found once; the top ten carry around 10%. On this clonotype itself: The antigen is unknown.

Material for sequencing was blood. The clonotype comes from a man aged 18-30 years with Graves' hyperthyroidism. The chain combines TRBV5-4 with TRBJ2-7; D may be TRBD2 (5 bases). CDR3 region: CASSQLVFDEQYF. CDR3 nucleotides: TGTGCCAGCAGCCAACTAGTATTCGACGAGCAGTACTTC.